This T cell receptor (beta chain) was recovered during a study of cytomegalovirus exposure and HLA in healthy donors. Study results and limitations: TCR beta V- and J-gene trimming was later associated with a missense DCLRE1C variant. A later analysis found common viral pathogens apparently linked to several of the most significant clusters.

Comments on this clone: Its target is unknown.

PCR was performed using 60 Vbeta and 13 Jbeta primers. Generated by immunoSEQ multiplex PCR, the TCRdb table keeps only in-frame clones and is missing some. The sample records roughly 180,000 clones, more than 75% being singletons. The sample was PBMCs. This clonotype originated in a woman aged 25 to 39 in good health and CMV-seropositive.

The CDR3 loop is CASSLATGGSGNTIYF. CDR3 nucleotide sequence: TGTGCCAGCAGCTTAGCAACAGGGGGTTCGGGAAACACCATATATTTT. The chain combines TRBV7-2 with TRBJ1-3; TRBD1 agrees at 8 bases. CDR1 and CDR2 (germline): SGHTA, FQGNSA. The CDR3 runs to 16 residues. V was clipped by 0 bases and J by 4 bases; unmatched bases: 5.